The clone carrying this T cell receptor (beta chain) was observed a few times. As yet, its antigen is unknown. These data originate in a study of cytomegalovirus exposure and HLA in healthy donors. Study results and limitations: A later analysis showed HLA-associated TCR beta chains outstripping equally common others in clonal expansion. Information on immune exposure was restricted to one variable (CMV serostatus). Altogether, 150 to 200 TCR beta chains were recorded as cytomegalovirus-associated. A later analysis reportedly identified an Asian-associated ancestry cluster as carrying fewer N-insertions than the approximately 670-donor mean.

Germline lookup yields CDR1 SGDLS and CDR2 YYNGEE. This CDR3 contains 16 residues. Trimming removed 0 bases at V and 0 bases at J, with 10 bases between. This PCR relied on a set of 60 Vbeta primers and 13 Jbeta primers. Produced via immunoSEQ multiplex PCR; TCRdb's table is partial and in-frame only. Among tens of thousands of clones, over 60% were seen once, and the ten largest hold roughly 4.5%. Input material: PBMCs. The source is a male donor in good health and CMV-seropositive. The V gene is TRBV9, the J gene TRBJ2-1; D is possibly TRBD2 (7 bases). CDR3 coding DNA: TGTGCCAGCAGCGTAGAGGCGGGGGCCTCCTACAATGAGCAGTTCTTC. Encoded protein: CASSVEAGASYNEQFF.